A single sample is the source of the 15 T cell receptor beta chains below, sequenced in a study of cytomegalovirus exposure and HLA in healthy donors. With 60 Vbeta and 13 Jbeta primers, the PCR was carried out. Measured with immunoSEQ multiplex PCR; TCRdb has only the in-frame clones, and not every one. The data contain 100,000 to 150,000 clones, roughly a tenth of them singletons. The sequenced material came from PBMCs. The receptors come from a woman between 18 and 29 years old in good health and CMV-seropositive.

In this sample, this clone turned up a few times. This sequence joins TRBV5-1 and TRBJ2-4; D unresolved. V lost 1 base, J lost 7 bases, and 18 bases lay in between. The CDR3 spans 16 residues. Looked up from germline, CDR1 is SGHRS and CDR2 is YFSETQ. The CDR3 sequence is CASSLIRGPSSNIQYF. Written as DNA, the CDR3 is TGCGCCAGCAGCTTGATTCGTGGCCCATCCTCGAACATTCAGTACTTC.

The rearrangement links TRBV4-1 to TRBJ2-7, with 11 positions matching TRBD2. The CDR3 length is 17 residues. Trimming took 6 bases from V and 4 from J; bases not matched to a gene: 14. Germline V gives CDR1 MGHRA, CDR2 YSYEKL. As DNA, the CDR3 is TGCGCCAGCAGTCCGGGACTAGCGGCCACGAACCCATACGAGCAGTACTTC. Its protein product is CASSPGLAATNPYEQYF.

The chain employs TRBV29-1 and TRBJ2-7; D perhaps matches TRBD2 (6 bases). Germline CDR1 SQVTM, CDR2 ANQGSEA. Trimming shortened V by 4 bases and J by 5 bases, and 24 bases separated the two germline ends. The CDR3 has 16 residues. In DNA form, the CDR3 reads TGCAGCGTTGTAGGTTATTTTGGGGGAGGACGGGACGAGCAGTACTTC. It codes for CSVVGYFGGGRDEQYF.

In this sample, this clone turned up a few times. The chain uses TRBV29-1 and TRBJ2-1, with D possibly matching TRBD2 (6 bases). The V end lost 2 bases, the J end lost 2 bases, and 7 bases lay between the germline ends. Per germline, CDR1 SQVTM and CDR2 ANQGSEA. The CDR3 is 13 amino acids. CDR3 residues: CSVETSTYNEQFF. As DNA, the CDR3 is TGCAGCGTTGAAACTAGCACCTACAATGAGCAGTTCTTC.

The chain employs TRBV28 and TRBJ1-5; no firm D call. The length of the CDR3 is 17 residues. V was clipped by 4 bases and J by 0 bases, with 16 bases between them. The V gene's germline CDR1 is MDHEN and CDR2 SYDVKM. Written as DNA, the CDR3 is TGTGCCAGCAGTTCCACTTTACAGAGAGCTAGCAATCAGCCCCAGCATTTT. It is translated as CASSSTLQRASNQPQHF.

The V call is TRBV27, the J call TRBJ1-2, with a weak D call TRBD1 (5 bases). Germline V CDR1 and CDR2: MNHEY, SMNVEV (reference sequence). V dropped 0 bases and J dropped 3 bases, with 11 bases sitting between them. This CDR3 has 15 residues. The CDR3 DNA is TGTGCCAGCAGTTTATCCATGACAGATTACTATGGCTACACCTTC. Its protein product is CASSLSMTDYYGYTF.

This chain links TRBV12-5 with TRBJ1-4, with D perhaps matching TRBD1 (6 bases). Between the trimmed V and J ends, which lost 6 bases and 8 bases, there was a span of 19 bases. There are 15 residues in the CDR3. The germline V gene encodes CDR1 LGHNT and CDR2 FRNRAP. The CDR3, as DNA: TGTGCTAGTGGCCATTCATGGGGACAAAAAGAAAAACTGTTTTTT. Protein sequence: CASGHSWGQKEKLFF.

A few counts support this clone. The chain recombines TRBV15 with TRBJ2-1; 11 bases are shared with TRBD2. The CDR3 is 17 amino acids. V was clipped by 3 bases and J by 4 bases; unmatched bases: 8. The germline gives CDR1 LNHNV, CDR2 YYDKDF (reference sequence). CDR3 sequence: CATSSPSGRKRYNEQFF. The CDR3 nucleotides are TGTGCCACCAGCAGTCCTAGCGGGAGGAAGAGGTACAATGAGCAGTTCTTC.

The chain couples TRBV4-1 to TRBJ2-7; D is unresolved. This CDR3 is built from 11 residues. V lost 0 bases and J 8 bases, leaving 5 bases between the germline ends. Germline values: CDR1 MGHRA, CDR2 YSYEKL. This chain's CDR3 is CASSQESQQYF. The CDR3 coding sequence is TGCGCCAGCAGCCAAGAAAGCCAGCAGTACTTC.

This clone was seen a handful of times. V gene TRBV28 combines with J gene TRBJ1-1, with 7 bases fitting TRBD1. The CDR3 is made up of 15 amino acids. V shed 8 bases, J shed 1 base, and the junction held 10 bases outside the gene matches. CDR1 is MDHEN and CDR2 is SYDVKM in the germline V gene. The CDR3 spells CASYTTGESNTEAFF. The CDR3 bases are TGTGCCAGCTATACAACAGGGGAATCGAACACTGAAGCTTTCTTT. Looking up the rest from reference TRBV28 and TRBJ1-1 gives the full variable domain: DVKVTQSSRYLVKRTGEKVFLECVQDMDHENMFWYRQDPGLGLRLIYFSYDVKMKEKGDIPEGYSVSREKKERFSLILESASTNQTSMYLCASYTTGESNTEAFFGQGTRLTVV.

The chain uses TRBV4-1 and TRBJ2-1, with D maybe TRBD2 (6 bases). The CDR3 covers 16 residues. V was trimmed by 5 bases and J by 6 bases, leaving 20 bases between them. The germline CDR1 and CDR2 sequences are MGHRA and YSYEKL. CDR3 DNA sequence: TGCGCCAGCAGCAGAAACCCTCGGGACTCTTTCAATGAGCAGTTCTTC. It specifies CASSRNPRDSFNEQFF.

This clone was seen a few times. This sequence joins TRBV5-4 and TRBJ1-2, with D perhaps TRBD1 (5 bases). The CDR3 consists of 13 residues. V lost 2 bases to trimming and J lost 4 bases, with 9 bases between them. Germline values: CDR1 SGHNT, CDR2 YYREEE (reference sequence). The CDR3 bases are TGTGCCAGCAGCTTCGGGGGTGGCTATGGCTACACCTTC. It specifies CASSFGGGYGYTF.

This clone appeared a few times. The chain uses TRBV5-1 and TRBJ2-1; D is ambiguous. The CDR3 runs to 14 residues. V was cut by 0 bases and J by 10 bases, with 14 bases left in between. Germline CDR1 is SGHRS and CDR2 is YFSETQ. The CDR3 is CASSLDDPKREQFF. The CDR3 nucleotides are TGCGCCAGCAGCTTGGATGACCCAAAGAGGGAGCAGTTCTTC.

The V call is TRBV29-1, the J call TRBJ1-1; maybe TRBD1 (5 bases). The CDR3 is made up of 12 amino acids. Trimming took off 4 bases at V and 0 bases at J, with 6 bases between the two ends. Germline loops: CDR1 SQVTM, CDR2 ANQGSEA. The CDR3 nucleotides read TGCAGCGTTGTACAGGTGAACACTGAAGCTTTCTTT. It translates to CSVVQVNTEAFF.

In DNA, the CDR3 is TGTGCCTGGGCAGCGCTGTCCTACGAGCAGTACGTC. Protein product: CAWAALSYEQYV. This sequence joins TRBV30 and TRBJ2-7, with no clear D. V was shortened by 5 bases and J by 1 base, with 9 bases between the two germline ends. Germline V CDR1 and CDR2: GTSNPN, SVGIG (reference sequence). There are 12 residues in the CDR3.